The T cell receptor (beta chain) described here comes from a study of T cell changes during pregnancy in multiple sclerosis. Per the germline V gene, CDR1 is LNHDA and CDR2 is SQIVND (reference sequence). Trimming took 2 bases from V and 4 from J; bases not matched to a gene: 1. CDR3 length: 13 amino acids. Some clones are missing from TCRdb's copy, which holds only in-frame ones; the method was immunoSEQ multiplex PCR. The sample lists over 90,000 clones; 85% to 95% were seen once. The chain has TRBV19 and TRBJ2-5, with 7 bases matching TRBD1. The receptor was derived from a female donor with multiple sclerosis, enrolled in a pregnancy study. Here the sequenced sample was peripheral blood, taken after pregnancy. DNA of the CDR3: TGTGCCAGTAGTATAAGGGGGCGAGAGACCCAGTACTTC. The encoded protein is CASSIRGRETQYF.